This T cell receptor (beta chain) emerged from a study of cytomegalovirus exposure and HLA in healthy donors. Healthy people donating bone marrow made up the donors. CDR1 is LNHDA, CDR2 SQIVND, per germline (reference sequence). After removal of 9 bases from V and 1 base from J, the junction contained 12 bases not matched to a gene. CDR3 length equals 19 residues. A word on this clone: The antigen is unknown.

The study's findings and limits: Upon later analysis, TCR association rates were observed to vary by HLA locus, being highest for DRB1 and lowest for HLA-C. It emerged from a later analysis that several of the most significant clusters appeared to be linked to common viral pathogens.

It was with 60 Vbeta and 13 Jbeta primers that the PCR ran. Produced via immunoSEQ multiplex PCR; TCRdb's table is partial and in-frame only. The sample lists around 120,000 clones, about 74% occurring once. The source material was PBMCs. This chain connects TRBV19 to TRBJ2-2, with TRBD2 identical over 15 bases. This TCR derives from a middle-aged woman in good health and CMV-seropositive. The CDR3 DNA sequence: TGTGCCAGAACTAGGAATCCGGGACTAGCGGGAGGGAACACCGGGGAGCTGTTTTTT. Its translation: CARTRNPGLAGGNTGELFF.